Listed here is a single TCR beta chain. The antigen remains unidentified. These data are taken from a study of beta chain features in type 1 diabetes. The entirety of the isolated RNA underwent reverse transcription, so expressed TCRB transcripts were sequenced. Assay: immunoSEQ multiplex PCR; the TCRdb copy retains only in-frame clones and omits some. Among 130,000 to 150,000 clones listed, roughly a tenth were seen once. Study-wide results and limits: Among patients, naive, central memory and Treg TCRB repertoires appeared more similar than among healthy donors.

The sequenced sample consisted of naive CD4+ T cells from blood. This receptor was taken from a man between 18 and 29 years old in good health.

CDR3 sequence: CASSTPNRLAGGVYSTDTQYF. For the CDR3, the DNA is TGTGCCAGCAGCACACCAAACCGACTAGCGGGGGGGGTATATAGCACAGATACGCAGTATTTT. The chain is built from TRBV7-8 and TRBJ2-3; 14 bases are a match to TRBD2. The length of the CDR3 is 21 residues. CDR1 and CDR2 (germline): SGHVS, FQNEAQ. V trimming: 5 bases; J trimming: 0 bases; junction bases outside the gene matches: 16. The variable domain in full, with the rest retrieved from reference TRBV7-8 and TRBJ2-3, is GAGVSQSPRYKVAKRGQDVALRCDPISGHVSLFWYQQALGQGPEFLTYFQNEAQLDKSGLPSDRFFAERPEGSVSTLKIQRTQQEDSAVYLCASSTPNRLAGGVYSTDTQYFGPGTRLTVL.